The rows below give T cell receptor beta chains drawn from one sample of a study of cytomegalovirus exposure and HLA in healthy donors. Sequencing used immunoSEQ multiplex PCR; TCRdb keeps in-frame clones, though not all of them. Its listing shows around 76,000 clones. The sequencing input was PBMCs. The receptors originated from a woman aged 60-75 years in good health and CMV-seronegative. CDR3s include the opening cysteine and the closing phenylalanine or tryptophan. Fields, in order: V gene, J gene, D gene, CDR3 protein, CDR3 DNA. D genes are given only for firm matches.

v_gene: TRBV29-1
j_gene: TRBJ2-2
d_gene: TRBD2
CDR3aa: CSVEGLAGRSGELFF
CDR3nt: TGCAGCGTGGAGGGACTAGCGGGAAGGTCCGGGGAGCTGTTTTTT

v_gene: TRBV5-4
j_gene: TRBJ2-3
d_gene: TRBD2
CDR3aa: CASSWTSSADTQYF
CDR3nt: TGTGCCAGCAGCTGGACTAGCAGCGCAGATACGCAGTATTTT

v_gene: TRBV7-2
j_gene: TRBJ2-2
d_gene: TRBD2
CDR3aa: CASSPWEGNTGELFF
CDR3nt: TGTGCCAGCAGCCCCTGGGAGGGAAATACCGGGGAGCTGTTTTTT

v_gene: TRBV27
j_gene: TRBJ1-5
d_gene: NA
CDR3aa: CASSLQGYSNQPQHF
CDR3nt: TGTGCCAGCAGTCTCCAGGGATATAGCAATCAGCCCCAGCATTTT

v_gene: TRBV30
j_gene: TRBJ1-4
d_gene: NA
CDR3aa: CAWSTRVLNEKLFF
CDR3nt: TGTGCCTGGAGTACCAGGGTCCTGAATGAAAAACTGTTTTTT

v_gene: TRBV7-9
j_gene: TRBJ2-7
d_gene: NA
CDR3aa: CASSSTSYEQYF
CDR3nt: TGTGCCAGCAGCTCTACTTCCTACGAGCAGTACTTC

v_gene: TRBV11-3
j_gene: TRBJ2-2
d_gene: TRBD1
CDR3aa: CASSAPGQGYTGELFF
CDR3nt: TGTGCCAGCTCCGCGCCCGGACAGGGGTACACCGGGGAGCTGTTTTTT

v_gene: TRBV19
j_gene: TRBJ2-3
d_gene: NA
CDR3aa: CASSARLLSSTQYF
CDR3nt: TGTGCCAGTAGTGCAAGACTCCTTAGCTCCACGCAGTATTTT

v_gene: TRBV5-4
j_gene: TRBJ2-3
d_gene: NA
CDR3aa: CASSPTSGSTDTQYF
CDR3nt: TGTGCCAGCAGCCCGACGAGCGGCAGCACAGATACGCAGTATTTT

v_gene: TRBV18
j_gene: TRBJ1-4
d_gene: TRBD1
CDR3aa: CASSQLDPGGESEKLFF
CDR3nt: TGTGCCAGCTCACAGCTGGACCCAGGGGGCGAGAGTGAAAAACTGTTTTTT

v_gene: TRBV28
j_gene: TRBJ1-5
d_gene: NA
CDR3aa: CASNQAQSLNQPQHF
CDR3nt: TGTGCCAGCAACCAGGCACAGAGTCTCAATCAGCCCCAGCATTTT

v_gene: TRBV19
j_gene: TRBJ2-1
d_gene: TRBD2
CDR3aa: CASSRGEGRNEQFF
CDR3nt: TGTGCCAGTAGTAGGGGGGAGGGCCGCAATGAGCAGTTCTTC

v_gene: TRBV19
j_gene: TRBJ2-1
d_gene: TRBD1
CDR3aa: CASSGGTGINEQFF
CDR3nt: TGTGCCAGTAGTGGCGGGACAGGGATTAATGAGCAGTTCTTC

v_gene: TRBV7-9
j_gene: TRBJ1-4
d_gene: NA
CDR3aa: CASSLQGSANEKLFF
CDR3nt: TGTGCCAGCAGCTTGCAGGGGTCCGCTAATGAAAAACTGTTTTTT

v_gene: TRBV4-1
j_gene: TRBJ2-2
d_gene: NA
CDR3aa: CASSQDAAGNTGELFF
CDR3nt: TGCGCCAGCAGCCAAGATGCGGCTGGGAACACCGGGGAGCTGTTTTTT

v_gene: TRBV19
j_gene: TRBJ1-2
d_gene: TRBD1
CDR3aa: CASSIGTARGGGYGYTF
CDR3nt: TGTGCCAGTAGTATCGGGACAGCCCGAGGTGGGGGCTATGGCTACACCTTC

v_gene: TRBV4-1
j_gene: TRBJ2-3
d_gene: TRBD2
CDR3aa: CASSQGAGGGNEDTQYF
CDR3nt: TGCGCCAGCAGCCAAGGGGCGGGAGGAGGAAATGAGGATACGCAGTATTTT

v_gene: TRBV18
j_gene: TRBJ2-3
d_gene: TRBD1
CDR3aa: CASSPSGGQRDTQYF
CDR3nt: TGTGCCAGCTCACCATCAGGGGGCCAAAGGGATACGCAGTATTTT

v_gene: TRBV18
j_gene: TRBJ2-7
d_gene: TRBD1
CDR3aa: CASSPGDRGREQYF
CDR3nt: TGTGCCAGCTCACCAGGGGACAGGGGGCGAGAGCAGTACTTC

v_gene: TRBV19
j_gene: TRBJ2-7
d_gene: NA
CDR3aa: CASSINRVSYEQYF
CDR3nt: TGTGCCAGTAGTATAAACAGGGTGTCCTACGAGCAGTACTTC

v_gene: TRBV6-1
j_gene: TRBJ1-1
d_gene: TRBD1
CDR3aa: CASSEEEEGAETEAFF
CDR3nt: TGTGCCAGCAGTGAAGAGGAGGAGGGGGCGGAAACTGAAGCTTTCTTT

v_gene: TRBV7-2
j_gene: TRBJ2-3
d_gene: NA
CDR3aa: CAIRVIAADTQYF
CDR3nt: TGTGCGATACGGGTCATCGCGGCAGATACGCAGTATTTT

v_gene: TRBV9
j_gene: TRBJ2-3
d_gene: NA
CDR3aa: CASSEKSGLTDTQYF
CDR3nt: TGTGCCAGCAGCGAGAAGAGCGGCCTCACAGATACGCAGTATTTT

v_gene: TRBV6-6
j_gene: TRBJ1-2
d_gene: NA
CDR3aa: CASIEIQGYYGYTF
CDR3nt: TGTGCCAGCATCGAAATACAGGGTTACTATGGCTACACCTTC

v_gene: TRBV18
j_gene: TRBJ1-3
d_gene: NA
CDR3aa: CASSPSSISGNTIYF
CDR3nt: TGTGCCAGCTCACCTTCGAGTATCTCTGGAAACACCATATATTTT

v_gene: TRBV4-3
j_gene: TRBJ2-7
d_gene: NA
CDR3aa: CASSQPLTEYEQYF
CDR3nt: TGCGCCAGCAGCCAACCTTTGACGGAGTACGAGCAGTACTTC

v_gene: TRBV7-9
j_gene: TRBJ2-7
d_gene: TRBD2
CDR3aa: CASRLTSGGEEQYF
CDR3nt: TGTGCCAGCAGATTGACTAGCGGGGGGGAAGAGCAGTACTTC